This T cell receptor beta chain was sequenced in a study of CD8 T cells in Susac syndrome. It was CD27 and CD45RA staining that defined memory subsets for TEMRA sorting. The authors reverse transcribed roughly 0.5 to 1 ug RNA with random hexamers. Each CDR3 protein is one row after TCRdb ran MiXCR on the immunoSEQ multiplex PCR reads. Of thousands of distinct CDR3 sequences detected, approximately 69% appear once; the ten largest clones hold roughly 9.1%. The sequencing input was CD8+ TEMRA cells from PBMCs. Regarding subset: FACS-sorted terminally differentiated effector memory CD8+ T cells re-expressing CD45RA (CD8+ TEMRA). The receptor comes from a human donor with Susac syndrome.

CDR3 sequence (DNA): TGTGCCTGGACCGATTACAGGCCCAACACTGAAGCTTTCTTT. Translating gives CAWTDYRPNTEAFF. The chain has TRBV30 and TRBJ1-1; a possible D gene is TRBD1 (5 bases). Trimming cost V 4 bases and J 2 bases, with 14 bases left between them. Germline V CDR1 and CDR2: GTSNPN, SVGIG (reference sequence). This CDR3 contains 14 residues.